Below, 25 T cell receptor beta chains from the same sample are listed, as sequenced in a study of blood T cell repertoires in COVID-19. Only in-frame clones appear in the TCRdb table, and some are missing; sequencing was by immunoSEQ multiplex PCR. The sample includes around 100,000 clones, almost 90% of them seen just once. The sample comprised peripheral blood. These receptors were taken from a human donor in a cohort sampled during active COVID-19.

This sequence joins TRBV15 and TRBJ2-1, with 7 bases fitting TRBD2. The V segment lost 0 bases and the J segment 2 bases; nucleotides outside the gene matches: 4. The CDR3 runs 16 residues. Germline values: CDR1 LNHNV, CDR2 YYDKDF (reference sequence). Written as DNA, the CDR3 is TGTGCCACCAGCAGAGATCGGACTAGAGCCTACAATGAGCAGTTCTTC. Amino acids: CATSRDRTRAYNEQFF.

V gene TRBV4-1 combines with J gene TRBJ2-3; D is uncertain. V was shortened by 0 bases and J by 5 bases, with 18 bases between the two germline ends. The CDR3 loop spans 17 amino acids. Germline assignment: CDR1 MGHRA and CDR2 YSYEKL. CDR3 in DNA: TGCGCCAGCAGCCAAGAAATTTTGGGTAGCTCAATAGATACGCAGTATTTT. It specifies CASSQEILGSSIDTQYF.

The chain links TRBV20-1 to TRBJ1-1; 8 bases map to TRBD1. The CDR3 is made up of 12 amino acids. V trimming: 3 bases; J trimming: 5 bases; junction bases outside the gene matches: 2. Germline V gene sequence: CDR1 DFQATT, CDR2 SNEGSKA (reference sequence). The chain's CDR3 is CSASDRGTEAFF. DNA for the CDR3: TGCAGTGCTAGTGACAGGGGAACTGAAGCTTTCTTT.

The V and J genes are TRBV6-2 or TRBV6-3 and TRBJ2-3, with 8 bases matching TRBD1. V trimming: 6 bases; J trimming: 4 bases; junction bases outside the gene matches: 21. This CDR3 has 19 residues. Germline CDR1 and CDR2: MNHEY and SVGEGT. The CDR3 DNA follows: TGTGCCAGCAGCAAGATCGGGACAGGTACAAATATTGTGTCAGATACGCAGTATTTT. Amino acid sequence: CASSKIGTGTNIVSDTQYF.

V usage is TRBV14 and J usage is TRBJ2-5, with D possibly TRBD1 on 5 matching bases. CDR1 and CDR2 (germline): SGHDN, FVKESK. Trimming removed 1 base from V and 1 base from J, with 25 bases in between. The CDR3 length is 20 residues. The CDR3 region has the DNA TGTGCCAGCAGCCAAGTCCTTAGGGGATCTATTAAGGTGGGCCAAGAGACCCAGTACTTC. It translates to CASSQVLRGSIKVGQETQYF.

The gene calls are TRBV4-1 and TRBJ2-7; D remains ambiguous. This CDR3 is 14 amino acids long. Between the trimmed V and J ends, which lost 1 base and 0 bases, there was a span of 7 bases. Per the germline V gene, CDR1 is MGHRA and CDR2 is YSYEKL. The CDR3 DNA follows: TGCGCCAGCAGCCAAGCGAGTAGCTCCTACGAGCAGTACTTC. This codes for CASSQASSSYEQYF.

The chain recombines TRBV7-2 with TRBJ2-7; D possibly corresponds to TRBD2 (5 bases). Per the germline V gene, CDR1 is SGHTA and CDR2 is FQGNSA. The CDR3 length is 15 residues. Trimming stripped 0 bases from V and 0 bases from J, with 9 bases between. The DNA for the CDR3 is TGTGCCAGCAGCTTAGCGTCGGGGAGCTCCTACGAGCAGTACTTC. Protein sequence: CASSLASGSSYEQYF.

This clone was observed once. The CDR3 DNA reads TGTGCCTGTCTCACCGGGGAGCTGTTTTTT. This gives the protein CACLTGELFF. J is TRBJ2-2 and V is TRBV30; D gene unclear. The CDR3 loop spans 10 amino acids. Trimming stripped 6 bases from V and 4 bases from J, with 3 bases between. Germline assignment: CDR1 GTSNPN and CDR2 SVGIG (reference sequence).

This CDR3 reads CASSQTGNYGYTF. The CDR3 DNA reads TGTGCCAGCAGCCAGACAGGGAACTATGGCTACACCTTC. The V gene is TRBV7-9, the J gene TRBJ1-2; the match to TRBD1 covers 7 bases. J lost 2 bases, V lost 5 bases, and 2 bases had no gene match. The CDR3 consists of 13 residues. Per the germline V gene, CDR1 is SEHNR and CDR2 is FQNEAQ (reference sequence).

This sequence joins TRBV18 and TRBJ2-3; possibly TRBD2 for D (6 bases). Germline loops: CDR1 KGHSH, CDR2 LQKENI. Trimming shortened V by 5 bases and J by 0 bases, and 15 bases separated the two germline ends. The length of the CDR3 is 16 residues. The CDR3 is CASSTIAVASTDTQYF. CDR3 bases: TGTGCCAGCTCAACAATAGCGGTAGCTAGCACAGATACGCAGTATTTT.

The rearrangement uses TRBV7-2 and TRBJ2-7; TRBD2 might be the D (6 bases). Germline V gene sequence: CDR1 SGHTA, CDR2 FQGNSA. This CDR3 has 13 residues. The V gene lost 1 base and the J gene lost 7 bases, with 11 bases spanning the gap. The CDR3 nucleotides are TGTGCCAGCAGCTTAGAAGGGACTGGGGAGCAGTACTTC. The encoded protein is CASSLEGTGEQYF.

The chain carries TRBV19 and TRBJ1-1; the match to TRBD1 covers 8 bases. The CDR3 has 12 residues. The germline V gene has CDR1 LNHDA and CDR2 SQIVND (reference sequence). Trimming took 4 bases from V and 9 from J; bases not matched to a gene: 4. The CDR3 spells CASSTRTGQAFF. The CDR3 bases are TGTGCCAGTAGTACGCGGACAGGGCAAGCTTTCTTT.

The chain recombines TRBV9 with TRBJ2-2; a weak D match, TRBD2 (6 bases). The germline V and J ends were trimmed by 2 bases and 6 bases, with 20 bases remaining between them. Germline-derived CDR1 and CDR2 are SGDLS and YYNGEE. The CDR3 length is 17 residues. The CDR3 nucleotides read TGTGCCAGCAGCGTCCTGCCCCCGGGGGAAGGGGCCGGGGAGCTGTTTTTT. This encodes CASSVLPPGEGAGELFF.

The chain uses TRBV18 and TRBJ1-2; 9 bases are a match to TRBD1. Germline values: CDR1 KGHSH, CDR2 LQKENI. J lost 7 bases, V lost 3 bases, and 12 bases had no gene match. This CDR3 is built from 16 residues. CDR3 sequence: CASSPLPGQGYSGYTF. The DNA for the CDR3 is TGTGCCAGCTCACCCCTTCCGGGACAGGGATATAGTGGCTACACCTTC.

This clone is a singleton in its sample. The V call is TRBV4-2, the J call TRBJ1-1; TRBD1 agrees at 8 bases. V lost 3 bases, J lost 0 bases, and 3 bases stayed unmatched. From germline, CDR1 is LGHNA and CDR2 YNFKEQ. The CDR3 covers 15 residues. CDR3 in DNA: TGTGCCAGCAGCCACTGGGACAGGTTGAACACTGAAGCTTTCTTT. It translates to CASSHWDRLNTEAFF.

The chain is built from TRBV30 and TRBJ2-2; maybe TRBD1 (5 bases). V was pared by 4 bases and J by 9 bases, with 15 bases between. Germline assignment: CDR1 GTSNPN and CDR2 SVGIG (reference sequence). The length of the CDR3 is 13 residues. The CDR3 loop is CAWNFGARWELFF. In DNA form, the CDR3 reads TGTGCCTGGAATTTTGGGGCTCGTTGGGAGCTGTTTTTT.

The chain is built from TRBV24-1 and TRBJ2-3, with 8 bases matching TRBD2. The CDR3 extends over 19 amino acids. Germline CDR1 reads KGHDR; CDR2 reads SFDVKD. Losses at the gene ends were 1 base for V and 3 bases for J; bases not matched to a gene: 14. CDR3 loop: CATSDFAPGGEGRTDTQYF. CDR3 DNA: TGTGCCACCAGTGATTTTGCCCCCGGGGGGGAGGGCCGAACAGATACGCAGTATTTT.

The chain links TRBV3-1 (or the pseudogene TRBV3-2) to TRBJ1-2; TRBD1 might be the D (6 bases). CDR1 and CDR2 (germline): LGHDT, YNNKEL (reference sequence). Trimming stripped 4 bases from V and 1 base from J, with 7 bases between. The CDR3 runs 13 residues. In DNA, the CDR3 is TGTGCCAGCAGCCCACAGGGTAACTATGGCTACACCTTC. Encoded protein: CASSPQGNYGYTF.

The rearrangement uses TRBV7-2 and TRBJ2-1, with D maybe TRBD2 (5 bases). The CDR3 extends over 16 amino acids. Trimming took off 1 base at V and 4 bases at J, with 14 bases between the two ends. Germline values: CDR1 SGHTA, CDR2 FQGNSA. The CDR3 here is CASSLEVGAPYNEQFF. The CDR3 nucleotides are TGTGCCAGCAGCTTAGAGGTGGGAGCCCCTTACAATGAGCAGTTCTTC. The variable domain in full, completed from reference TRBV7-2 and TRBJ2-1, reads GAGVSQSPSNKVTEKGKDVELRCDPISGHTALYWYRQSLGQGLEFLIYFQGNSAPDKSGLPSDRFSAERTGGSVSTLTIQRTQQEDSAVYLCASSLEVGAPYNEQFFGPGTRLTVL.

V gene TRBV7-3 combines with J gene TRBJ1-2; 10 bases are shared with TRBD1. Trimming removed 3 bases from V and 8 bases from J; junction bases left unmatched: 6. The CDR3 has 14 residues. Germline V gene sequence: CDR1 SGHTA, CDR2 FQGTGA. CDR3 nucleotides: TGTGCCAGCAGCTTGACAGGGGGCGCCGAGGGCTACACCTTC. Encoded protein: CASSLTGGAEGYTF.

V and J are TRBV11-2 and TRBJ1-4; weak D call: TRBD1 (5 bases). Trimming pared 5 bases from V and 2 bases from J, leaving 12 bases between. CDR1 is SGHAT, CDR2 FQNNGV, per germline. This CDR3 contains 15 residues. CDR3 region: CASSPTGSTNEKLFF. CDR3 nucleotides: TGTGCCAGCAGCCCTACAGGTTCTACTAATGAAAAACTGTTTTTT. Drawing the rest from reference TRBV11-2 and TRBJ1-4, the complete variable domain is EAGVAQSPRYKIIEKRQSVAFWCNPISGHATLYWYQQILGQGPKLLIQFQNNGVVDDSQLPKDRFSAERLKGVDSTLKIQPAKLEDSAVYLCASSPTGSTNEKLFFGSGTQLSVL.

The rearrangement links TRBV2 to TRBJ2-1, with 9 bases fitting TRBD2. V lost 5 bases to trimming and J lost 5 bases; unmatched junction nucleotides: 7. CDR3 length: 15 residues. The germline V gene encodes CDR1 SNHLY and CDR2 FYNNEI. The CDR3: CASSSGLAKNNEQFF. The CDR3 DNA sequence: TGTGCCAGCAGTTCCGGACTAGCGAAAAACAATGAGCAGTTCTTC.

The V and J genes are TRBV19 and TRBJ1-1; D remains unclear. The CDR3 has 17 residues. The ends were cut back, 3 bases at V and 1 base at J, with 18 bases in the middle. CDR1 is LNHDA, CDR2 SQIVND, per germline (reference sequence). CDR3 DNA: TGTGCCAGTAGTATTTCTAAATTTGTGGCGGGGAACACTGAAGCTTTCTTT. Protein: CASSISKFVAGNTEAFF. The whole variable domain, remainder taken from reference TRBV19 and TRBJ1-1, is DGGITQSPKYLFRKEGQNVTLSCEQNLNHDAMYWYRQDPGQGLRLIYYSQIVNDFQKGDIAEGYSVSREKKESFPLTVTSAQKNPTAFYLCASSISKFVAGNTEAFFGQGTRLTVV.

The CDR3 region is CASSSPFAGGPSEQYF. CDR3 DNA: TGTGCCAGCAGTTCCCCCTTTGCGGGAGGGCCGAGTGAGCAGTACTTC. The rearrangement uses TRBV27 and TRBJ2-7; TRBD2 agrees at 9 bases. Looked up from germline, CDR1 is MNHEY and CDR2 is SMNVEV (reference sequence). V shed 4 bases and J 7 bases; nucleotides not matched to a gene: 14. CDR3 length: 16 amino acids.

The chain carries TRBV28 and TRBJ2-5; TRBD2 might be the D (5 bases). Germline V CDR1 and CDR2: MDHEN, SYDVKM. The V end was cut by 7 bases, the J end by 4 bases, with 10 bases between. The CDR3 runs to 12 residues. CDR3 DNA: TGTGCCAGCACGGCGGGCCGAGAGACCCAGTACTTC. It encodes CASTAGRETQYF.